This T cell receptor (beta chain) was documented in a study of cytomegalovirus exposure and HLA in healthy donors (dated by TCRdb to 2015 to 2018). For context, the study as a whole: In an earlier analysis of roughly 590 of the donors, approximately 300 Gb of sequence data and some 100 million unique TCR beta sequences from 150 million to 200 million T cells were reported. Typing coverage varied by locus: about 620-630 donors for A, B, C, DRB1 and DQB1; approximately 520 for DQA1; approximately 570 for DPA1; 450 to 480 for DPB1. Of the roughly 400 genotyped donors, approximately 80% were placed in the genetic ancestry cluster associated with self-reported Caucasian donors. Because of strong linkage in the cohort, a handful of DR-DQ haplotypes were treated as single units for association and clustering. Class I and class II HLA loci were covered by the typing at four-digit resolution. Every repertoire in the discovery cohort had been generated on one and the same sequencing platform. An early release that covered about 600 HLA-typed donors contained about 290 gigabases of sequencing data and tens of millions of unique TCR sequences. The aim of the study was to test whether cataloging public T cell receptors could identify signatures of past pathogen exposure. Alongside the repertoire data, information on donor age, sex, ethnicity and CMV serostatus was compiled. A separate validation cohort of 100 to 150 different subjects was used in addition to the approximately 640-subject first cohort. Using immunosequencing, the study profiled T cell repertoires from fewer than 700 subjects and related those repertoires to cytomegalovirus serostatus. To predict cytomegalovirus infection status, the study brought together high-throughput TCR immunosequencing, statistical association of individual TCRs with disease status, and machine learning. An earlier analysis of 587 of the donors used high-throughput TCR beta sequencing to judge whether each TCR beta V gene segment behaved as functional or pseudogenic. Among a few hundred genotyped donors of the cohort, an average of around 240,000 unique TCR beta nucleotide sequences were sequenced per donor, around a sixth of them non-productive. A later genetic analysis took genome-wide SNP genotypes for about three fifths of the roughly 670 donors and used that subset as a discovery cohort. In a later analysis, previously published TCR beta repertoires from fewer than 750 donors were re-analyzed and high-resolution HLA genotyping was added so that TCR occurrence patterns could be studied. In the later analysis, no new phenotypic data were used to find candidate immune exposures; instead, reliance was placed on TCR beta sequences and their occurrence across donors. The paper as a whole reports these results and caveats: The 87-base-pair reads could not distinguish some IMGT-functional V segments, including TRBV6-2 and TRBV6-3, so those segments were excluded. In the study, around 150 TCR beta chains were listed as associated with cytomegalovirus. Most CMV-associated TCR beta chains appeared to be HLA-restricted in a later analysis, and the HLA associations seemed to be driven largely by CMV exposure. Immune exposure information for the cohort was limited to CMV serostatus. Across donors, most TCR sequences were observed very rarely, whereas some public TCRs were present in many individuals. Cytomegalovirus status was reported to be diagnosed by the classifier with high specificity and sensitivity in both the original and validation cohorts. The earlier analysis of a few hundred of the donors excluded approximately 17 rarely observed V segments, including chromosome 9 orphons, because counts were too low. According to a later genetic analysis, donors in an Asian-associated ancestry cluster had fewer N-insertions in productive TCRs than the approximately 670-donor mean. In a later analysis, several top co-occurrence clusters were reported to appear linked to parvovirus B19, influenza, CMV and Epstein-Barr virus. In a later analysis, HLA-associated TCR beta chains were found to be more clonally expanded and to have lower generation probabilities than equally common non-associated chains. At a false discovery rate of 0.05, a later analysis linked 15,000 to 20,000 TCR beta sequences to specific HLA alleles. Broadly in line with IMGT annotations, most TCR beta V segments showed up in productive rearrangements about 87% or about 30% of the time in an earlier analysis of approximately 640 of the donors. Linkage disequilibrium might explain the correlated functional status among segregating V segments, but an unknown experimental factor could not be excluded. HLA typing was unavailable for some donors at each locus, so association tests used only the typed subset. Only TCR beta chains were sequenced in this cohort, and the absence of alpha or paired-chain data limited detectable features. A later analysis found that TCR association rates varied across HLA loci, with DRB1 alleles showing the most associated TCRs and HLA-C alleles the fewest. Sequencing depth was assumed to be roughly uniform across donors in the presence/absence analyses, though that assumption may not hold. In vitro tests confirmed that three of the cytomegalovirus-associated TCR beta chains recognize cytomegalovirus antigens. A later genetic analysis associated a missense DCLRE1C variant with V-gene and J-gene trimming of TCR beta chains, and an independent cohort replicated the association. Strong co-occurrence of HLA alleles, especially DR and DQ, made assigning TCR associations to individual alleles difficult. A further reported finding was that TCR beta sequences accurately predicted the HLA-A and HLA-B alleles for most subjects in the first cohort. A group of highly shared sequence variants was considered likely to be a technical artifact of the sequencing pipeline. The authors suggested that the approach could potentially be extended to other disease states and immunological phenotypes.

The method was the immunoSEQ multiplex PCR assay. For the multiplex PCR, a mixture combining 60 forward primers for TCR Vbeta segments and 13 reverse primers for TCR Jbeta segments was used. The CDR3 region of rearranged TCR beta genes was amplified from genomic DNA by a multiplex PCR assay. The amplified TCR beta libraries were sequenced on the Illumina HiSeq System as 87-base-pair reads. Per the source publication's procedure: A later analysis tallied around 80 million unique TCR beta chains across the 640 or so repertoires, and about 12 million of those chains were shared by two or more donors. A nearest-neighbor algorithm error-corrected the raw reads and collapsed the reads into unique sequences, merging closely related sequences to remove PCR and sequencing errors. CDR3 sequences were aligned to IMGT reference sequences to assign V, D and J gene segments. For a sequence to be retained, a match of at least six nucleotides to both a V gene segment and a J gene segment was required. A rearrangement counted as productive if the CDR3 had no stop codons and remained in frame with V and J, and every other rearrangement counted as non-productive. CDR3 was defined by IMGT convention, running from the second conserved V-encoded cysteine to the conserved J-encoded phenylalanine. The earlier analysis of about 640 of the donors excluded any sequence lacking an unambiguous match to a single V gene segment. An earlier analysis of 450 to 650 of the donors called V segments functional above 56.7% productive rearrangements and segregating when the between-donor standard deviation exceeded 5%. A statistical classification framework was built for diagnosing cytomegalovirus status from the catalog of TCR beta chain sequences. In a later analysis, TCR nucleotide sequences were compared against IMGT/GENE-DB human TR gene sequences so that V and J genes could be assigned. In a later analysis, CDR3 sequences and most-parsimonious VDJ recombination scenarios were assigned using the TCRdist pipeline. In a later analysis, each TCR beta chain was defined by its CDR3 amino acid sequence together with its V-gene family, and reads lacking a unique V-gene family were excluded. To address suspected cross-contamination and a sequencing artifact, a later analysis removed 592 highly shared, low-generation-probability nucleotide sequences. For each public chain, a later analysis derived a clonal expansion index from normalized ranks of inferred template counts within each repertoire. Generation probabilities in a later analysis came from a VDJ recombination model fitted to out-of-frame rearrangements, and those results were checked against IGoR. In a later analysis, hypergeometric tests were used to score TCR-TCR, TCR-HLA and TCR-CMV co-occurrence, with a repertoire-size bias correction applied to TCR pairs. In a later analysis, false discovery rates were estimated by permuting HLA or CMV assignments 20 times. A later analysis grouped co-occurring TCRs with DBSCAN, adding TCRdist sequence similarity when clustering within HLA-allele-positive subsets. Repertoires with fewer than 30,000 or more than 120,000 public chains, plus five repertoires with anomalous nucleotide sharing, were excluded from co-occurrence clustering. TCRdb re-hosts the immuneACCESS table, in-frame sequences only. Its copies lack some clones; in the studies checked, an unresolved V gene accounts for under half of them, and the cause for the rest is not known. V and J calls and clone size are those listed in that table; D and trimming were worked out from the DNA. Present in this sample are under 90,000 clones, around three quarters of which were seen just once. The biggest ten clones account for roughly 7.2% of the sample.

As to this clone: Its cognate antigen has yet to be identified. The input lacks base qualities; no much larger clone sits a single base away.

The cohort was made up of 666 healthy bone marrow donors. Cohort members were all nominally healthy when sampled, although unrecorded immune exposures were likely present. The donor was CMV seronegative and belonged to the group of several hundred seronegative cohort members. A peripheral blood sample was provided by each donor, and peripheral blood mononuclear cells were used for TCR beta sequencing. Genomic DNA was extracted from the blood cell samples with the Qiagen DNeasy Blood Extraction Kit. Counted from cysteine to phenylalanine, this CDR3 has 20 amino acids. Only CDR3 DNA remains: 60 bases, in frame from the first base. From V the trimming removes 4 bases and from J it removes 4 bases, while the gene matches leave 22 bases of the junction unaccounted for. CDR1 and CDR2 are read off the germline V gene as SNHLY and FYNNEI.

This sequence originates from a woman aged 40-49 years in good health and CMV-seronegative. The chain was built from TRBV2 and TRBJ1-2; 9 nucleotides in the junction match TRBD1. Sequenced sample: PBMCs. This receptor carries the CDR3 CASSGTPGQGRGGLSYGYTF. The nucleotide sequence is TGTGCCAGCAGTGGGACTCCGGGACAGGGTAGGGGTGGACTAAGCTATGGCTACACCTTC.